The clone carrying this T cell receptor (beta chain) showed up many times. Its antigen is currently unknown. The source of the sample is a study of T cell repertoires in cytomegalovirus infection. Study information: Public signatures in TCR beta pointed to CMV infection and matching HLA type. Regarding the study as a whole: Summed frequency of shared TCR beta families picked out CMV carriers who also had the relevant HLA. Dominating the ex vivo response were TCR beta clonotypes that were CMV-specific and HLA-C-restricted.

This CDR3 is 16 amino acids long. J was trimmed by 4 bases and V by 5 bases; bases with no gene match: 10. Germline CDR1 and CDR2: SGHVS and FQNEAQ. One entry per CDR3 protein results from TCRdb running MiXCR on the reads. The profile shows 60,000 to 85,000 distinct CDR3 sequences, under 25% of them singletons. Material: PBMCs, sequenced either directly or after in vitro stimulation (not recorded which). The clonotype comes from a human donor in good health (CMV status not recorded). Some clones in this sample may be carry-over from other donors' samples. The chain carries TRBV7-8 and TRBJ1-5; 8 bases agree with TRBD1. The CDR3 nucleotides read TGTGCCAGCAGCCTGAGCTTGGGACAGGAGAATCAGCCCCAGCATTTT. It is translated as CASSLSLGQENQPQHF.